This T cell receptor beta chain appears in the sequencing data of a study of blood T cell repertoires in COVID-19. Study-wide background: Sources were T cells, B-cell-depleted T cells, or PBMCs; the material itself was cDNA or gDNA.

The CDR3 spans 13 residues. Trimming cost V 6 bases and J 5 bases; bases outside gene matches: 6. TCRdb keeps only in-frame clones here, not all; method: immunoSEQ multiplex PCR. Of approximately 69,000 clones listed, roughly 85% are singletons. Sequenced material: peripheral blood. This receptor was identified in an older woman with acute or convalescent COVID-19. This rearrangement joins TRBV12-3 or TRBV12-4 to TRBJ2-5; 7 positions match TRBD1. CDR3 protein: CASRFTRGETQYF. In nucleotides, the CDR3 is TGTGCCAGCAGGTTCACCAGGGGGGAGACCCAGTACTTC.